Detailed here is one TCR beta chain. Its target is unknown. This sample is drawn from a study of cytomegalovirus exposure and HLA in healthy donors. The CDR3 covers 14 residues. CDR1 is MRHNA, CDR2 SNTAGT, per germline. V lost 5 bases, J lost 5 bases, and 13 bases lay in between. The PCR had 60 Vbeta and 13 Jbeta primers. Assay: immunoSEQ multiplex PCR; the TCRdb copy retains only in-frame clones and omits some. The profile shows approximately 79,000 clones, about 79% of them singletons. Whole-study results and caveats: Exclusion applied to some V segments, including TRBV6-2 and TRBV6-3, as they were indistinguishable. Relative to the approximately 670-donor mean, N-insertions were reportedly fewer in an Asian-associated ancestry cluster in a later analysis. Most of the CMV-associated TCR beta chains (in a later analysis) appeared to be HLA-restricted. Another analysis was done later, and it associated over 15,000 TCR beta sequences with HLA alleles at 0.05 false discovery rate.

The sample consisted of PBMCs. The chain employs TRBV6-4 and TRBJ2-1; possible D gene TRBD1, 6 bases. The receptor's source is a male donor in good health and CMV-seropositive. CDR3 protein: CASSLGQLHNEQFF. The CDR3 DNA is TGTGCCAGCAGTCTAGGACAGCTACACAATGAGCAGTTCTTC.